Below are 15 T cell receptor beta chains sequenced from a single sample in a study of cytomegalovirus exposure and HLA in healthy donors. PCR used 60 Vbeta primers and 13 Jbeta primers. Libraries were prepared by immunoSEQ multiplex PCR; TCRdb keeps only in-frame clonotypes and omits some of them. The sample includes more than 90,000 clones, 78% seen only once; the top ten take roughly 4.3%. Source material: PBMCs. The receptors stem from a woman aged 40 to 50 in good health and CMV-seropositive.

This clone turned up a few times. Other DNA variants within this sample encode the same CDR3. The chain carries TRBV18 and TRBJ1-1, with 8 bases matching TRBD1. The CDR3 consists of 14 residues. CDR1 and CDR2 from the germline V gene are KGHSH and LQKENI. Trimming took 3 bases from V and 0 from J; bases not matched to a gene: 0. The CDR3 region is CASSPTGVNTEAFF. The CDR3 DNA reads as TGTGCCAGCTCACCGACAGGGGTGAACACTGAAGCTTTCTTT.

V and J are TRBV18 and TRBJ2-7; the match to TRBD2 covers 7 bases. This CDR3 has 15 residues. The J segment lost 3 bases and the V segment lost 2 bases, leaving 7 bases of the junction unmatched. CDR1 and CDR2 from the germline V gene are KGHSH and LQKENI. The CDR3 here is CASSPGTNPLYEQYF. CDR3 DNA sequence: TGTGCCAGCTCACCAGGGACTAACCCTCTCTACGAGCAGTACTTC.

V gene TRBV2 combines with J gene TRBJ1-2; D is unresolved. CDR3 length equals 15 residues. The V end lost 2 bases, the J end lost 8 bases, and 18 bases lay between the germline ends. The V gene's germline CDR1 is SNHLY and CDR2 FYNNEI. CDR3 sequence (DNA): TGTGCCAGCAGTGAATGGTTTCCCGCACAAGAAGGCTACACCTTC. Translating gives CASSEWFPAQEGYTF.

This chain connects TRBV28 to TRBJ2-2; 9 bases map to TRBD2. Germline values: CDR1 MDHEN, CDR2 SYDVKM. The V gene end was trimmed by 6 bases and the J gene end by 1 base; junction bases not matched to a gene: 3. The CDR3 loop spans 15 amino acids. CDR3 nucleotide sequence: TGTGCCAGCAGGTTAGCGGGGGAGAACACCGGGGAGCTGTTTTTT. This codes for CASRLAGENTGELFF.

This rearrangement joins TRBV5-1 to TRBJ2-2; TRBD1 aligns across 7 bases. Trimming removed 0 bases from V and 6 bases from J; junction bases left unmatched: 5. Germline V gene lookup returns CDR1 SGHRS and CDR2 YFSETQ. The CDR3 loop spans 15 amino acids. The CDR3 reads CASSLAQTGPGELFF. The CDR3 DNA reads as TGCGCCAGCAGCTTGGCCCAGACAGGGCCCGGGGAGCTGTTTTTT.

The chain has TRBV5-4 and TRBJ2-1, with 8 bases identical to TRBD2. V gave up 3 bases and J gave up 4 bases; unmatched junction bases: 6. This CDR3 comprises 15 residues. Germline V CDR1 and CDR2: SGHNT, YYREEE (reference sequence). CDR3: CASSSGLALYNEQFF. Written as DNA, the CDR3 is TGTGCCAGCAGCTCCGGACTAGCTCTATACAATGAGCAGTTCTTC.

The chain uses TRBV5-1 and TRBJ2-2, with 12 bases that match TRBD2. Germline V gives CDR1 SGHRS, CDR2 YFSETQ. The J segment lost 6 bases and the V segment lost 2 bases, leaving 5 bases of the junction unmatched. The CDR3 is made up of 16 amino acids. The chain's CDR3 is CASSLETSGSPGELFF. Here the CDR3 DNA reads TGCGCCAGCAGCTTAGAGACTAGCGGGAGTCCCGGGGAGCTGTTTTTT.

The chain links TRBV6-4 to TRBJ2-1; maybe TRBD2 (5 bases). There are 14 residues in the CDR3. V was trimmed by 0 bases and J by 6 bases, leaving 9 bases between them. The germline CDR1 and CDR2 sequences are MRHNA and SNTAGT. This chain's CDR3 is CASSDSLGVNEQFF. The CDR3 region has the DNA TGTGCCAGCAGTGACTCGTTGGGAGTCAATGAGCAGTTCTTC.

In its sample, this clone was seen a few times. The chain carries TRBV6-6 and TRBJ2-7; 8 positions match TRBD2. The CDR3 extends over 16 amino acids. V lost 6 bases and J lost 6; bases outside the gene matches: 16. Germline V gene lookup returns CDR1 MNHNY and CDR2 SVGAGI (reference sequence). CDR3 in DNA: TGTGCCAGCAGATTTCGGGCTGGAGCGGGAGTCCCCGAGCAGTACTTC. Its protein product is CASRFRAGAGVPEQYF.

This clone appeared a few times. The rearrangement joins TRBV28 to TRBJ1-5, with 8 nucleotides matching TRBD1. Per germline, CDR1 MDHEN and CDR2 SYDVKM. The CDR3 loop spans 12 amino acids. V shed 5 bases and J 16 bases; nucleotides not matched to a gene: 10. CDR3 amino acids: CASSPQDRAGHF. CDR3 nucleotides: TGTGCCAGCAGTCCACAGGACAGGGCGGGACATTTT.

The chain links TRBV5-1 to TRBJ2-1, with a tentative D call TRBD2 (5 bases). Germline V gene data show CDR1 as SGHRS and CDR2 as YFSETQ. This CDR3 region has 15 residues. Between the trimmed V and J ends, which lost 1 base and 5 bases, there was a span of 13 bases. CDR3 in DNA: TGCGCCAGCAGCTTGTTAGCGTCTAGTAACAATGAGCAGTTCTTC. Translation gives CASSLLASSNNEQFF. The full variable domain, rest sourced from reference TRBV5-1 and TRBJ2-1, is KAGVTQTPRYLIKTRGQQVTLSCSPISGHRSVSWYQQTPGQGLQFLFEYFSETQRNKGNFPGRFSGRQFSNSRSEMNVSTLELGDSALYLCASSLLASSNNEQFFGPGTRLTVL.

This CDR3 is CSVGTGVPLEETQYF. DNA of the CDR3: TGCAGCGTTGGGACAGGCGTCCCGCTGGAGGAGACCCAGTACTTC. The gene calls are TRBV29-1 and TRBJ2-5, with TRBD1 matching over 7 bases. The germline CDR1 and CDR2 sequences are SQVTM and ANQGSEA. The V gene end was trimmed by 4 bases and the J gene end by 5 bases; junction bases not matched to a gene: 13. The CDR3 extends over 15 amino acids.

The V call is TRBV19, the J call TRBJ2-4; TRBD2 might be the D (5 bases). Germline assignment: CDR1 LNHDA and CDR2 SQIVND (reference sequence). The V gene lost 6 bases and the J gene lost 3 bases, with 24 bases spanning the gap. This CDR3 region has 18 residues. CDR3 loop: CASSVLVAYRVGKNIQYF. As DNA, the CDR3 is TGTGCCAGTAGCGTACTAGTCGCATACCGGGTAGGCAAAAACATTCAGTACTTC.

This chain connects TRBV29-1 to TRBJ1-2, with 8 bases aligning to TRBD1. The CDR3 sequence is 12 residues long. Germline values: CDR1 SQVTM, CDR2 ANQGSEA. V was pared by 6 bases and J by 8 bases, with 8 bases of the junction left unmatched. The CDR3 DNA follows: TGCAGCGTCGCTTTCTCAGGGGGCGGCTACACCTTC. Translation: CSVAFSGGGYTF.

The rearrangement links TRBV6-4 to TRBJ2-3; 10 bases align to TRBD1. The CDR3 runs to 16 residues. Unmatched junction bases numbered 7, after V lost 6 bases and J lost 1 base. Germline V lookup: CDR1 MRHNA, CDR2 SNTAGT. As DNA, the CDR3 is TGTGCCAGCAGCCCGGACGGGACAGGGGGCACAGATACGCAGTATTTT. This translates into CASSPDGTGGTDTQYF.